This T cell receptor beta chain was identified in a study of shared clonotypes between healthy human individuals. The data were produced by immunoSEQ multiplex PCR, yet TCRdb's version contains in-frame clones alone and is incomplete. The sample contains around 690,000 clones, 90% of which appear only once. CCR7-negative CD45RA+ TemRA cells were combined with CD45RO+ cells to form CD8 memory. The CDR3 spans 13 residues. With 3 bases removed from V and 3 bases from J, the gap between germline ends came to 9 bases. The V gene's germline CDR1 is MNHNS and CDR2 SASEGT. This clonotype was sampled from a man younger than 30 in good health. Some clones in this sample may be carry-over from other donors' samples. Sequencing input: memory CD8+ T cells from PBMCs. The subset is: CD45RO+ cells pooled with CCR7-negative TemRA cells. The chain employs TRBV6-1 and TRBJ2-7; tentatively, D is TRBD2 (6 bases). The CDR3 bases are TGTGCCAGCAGTGATACTAGCTACTACGAGCAGTACTTC. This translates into CASSDTSYYEQYF.